This is a list of T cell receptor beta chains from one sample in a study of T cell changes during pregnancy in multiple sclerosis. Sequencing was performed with immunoSEQ multiplex PCR; in TCRdb, only in-frame clones are kept and a portion is missing. There are tens of thousands of clones in the sample; about nine tenths occur only once, and under 0.9% lies in the top ten. This sample comprised peripheral blood, obtained in the third trimester of pregnancy. The receptors were gathered from a female donor in good health, enrolled as a control in a pregnancy study. Both conserved end residues are part of each CDR3. The D gene is left open where the match is weak. Not every row has a clone size; where given, it reads once, few, many or a size class.

j_call clone_size v_call d_call cdr3_aa cdr3_nt
TRBJ2-7 . TRBV19 . CASSRTLLAEQYF TGTGCCAGTAGTAGAACCCTCTTAGCCGAGCAGTACTTC
TRBJ2-5 . TRBV30 TRBD2 CAWRDFSGKETQYF TGTGCCTGGAGAGACTTTAGCGGGAAAGAGACCCAGTACTTC
TRBJ2-7 once TRBV18 . CASSPPFLSYEQYF TGTGCCAGCTCACCACCGTTCCTCTCCTACGAGCAGTACTTC
TRBJ2-7 once TRBV10-3 . CATGNPLHYEQYF TGTGCCACGGGGAACCCCCTACATTACGAGCAGTACTTC
TRBJ2-7 once TRBV18 TRBD1 CASSLPGTGVYEQYF TGTGCCAGCTCACTACCCGGGACAGGGGTCTACGAGCAGTACTTC
TRBJ2-1 . TRBV7-8 TRBD1 CASTLIEDRVGNEQFF TGTGCCAGCACCTTGATAGAGGACAGGGTAGGGAATGAGCAGTTCTTC
TRBJ2-1 . TRBV5-1 TRBD1 CASSLVNRGLEQFF TGCGCCAGCAGCTTGGTTAACAGGGGGCTTGAGCAGTTCTTC
TRBJ1-2 once TRBV27 TRBD1 CAAGTGTGGRYGYTF TGTGCCGCGGGAACCGGGACAGGGGGCCGCTATGGCTACACCTTC
TRBJ1-1 . TRBV13 TRBD1 CATGQGLTEAFF TGTGCCACCGGACAGGGGCTCACTGAAGCTTTCTTT
TRBJ2-3 . TRBV7-9 TRBD2 CARRDYSTDTQYF TGTGCCAGACGGGACTACAGCACAGATACGCAGTATTTT
TRBJ2-1 . TRBV18 . CASSPGEDNEQFF TGTGCCAGCTCACCGGGGGAGGACAATGAGCAGTTCTTC
TRBJ1-5 . TRBV2 TRBD1 CASTLDRGHQPQHF TGTGCCAGTACGCTGGACAGGGGGCACCAGCCCCAGCATTTT
TRBJ2-1 . TRBV5-1 . CASSLVARYYSYNEQFF TGCGCCAGCAGCTTGGTTGCCCGCTACTACTCCTACAATGAGCAGTTCTTC
TRBJ2-7 once TRBV27 . CASSLRLQGYPYEQYF TGTGCCAGCAGTTTACGATTGCAGGGGTACCCCTACGAGCAGTACTTC
TRBJ2-5 . TRBV9 TRBD2 CASSATLCGRREETQYF TGTGCCAGCAGCGCCACCCTGTGCGGGAGGCGGGAAGAGACCCAGTACTTC
TRBJ2-7 . TRBV11-2 TRBD1 CASSYNRDSGVEQYF TGTGCCAGCAGCTATAACCGGGACAGTGGGGTCGAGCAGTACTTC
TRBJ2-7 . TRBV4-1 . CASSQASGASYEQYF TGCGCCAGCAGCCAAGCGTCGGGTGCGTCCTACGAGCAGTACTTC
TRBJ1-2 . TRBV7-9 TRBD1 CASSQTDRGLSGYTF TGTGCCAGCAGCCAGACGGACAGGGGGCTCTCAGGCTACACCTTC
TRBJ1-1 once TRBV19 . CASSIRGRGTEAFF TGTGCCAGTAGTATAAGGGGTAGGGGCACTGAAGCTTTCTTT
TRBJ1-5 . TRBV19 . CASSLGRTNQPQHF TGTGCCAGTAGTCTTGGGAGGACCAATCAGCCCCAGCATTTT
TRBJ2-7 . TRBV27 TRBD2 CASRPGTRASHSYEQYF TGTGCCAGCAGACCCGGGACTAGAGCTTCACACTCCTACGAGCAGTACTTC
TRBJ2-7 . TRBV7-2 . CASSPGPQGYEQYF TGTGCCAGCAGCCCCGGGCCCCAGGGCTACGAGCAGTACTTC
TRBJ2-7 once TRBV5-1 TRBD1 CASSLTGTGSYEQYF TGCGCCAGCAGTTTGACCGGGACAGGGTCCTACGAGCAGTACTTC
TRBJ1-2 . TRBV5-6 TRBD1 CASSLTRQGWGYTF TGTGCCAGCAGCCTAACTCGACAGGGGTGGGGCTACACCTTC
TRBJ2-7 . TRBV4-1 . CASSRGGGRGSYEQYF TGCGCCAGCAGCCGAGGGGGGGGCCGAGGCTCCTACGAGCAGTACTTC
TRBJ1-5 . TRBV18 . CASSPMGRTDQPQHF TGTGCCAGCTCACCTATGGGGAGGACCGATCAGCCCCAGCATTTT
TRBJ1-2 . TRBV9 . CASSPRGRVESWGYTF TGTGCCAGCAGCCCCCGGGGGAGGGTAGAATCGTGGGGCTACACCTTC
TRBJ2-1 few TRBV13 TRBD2 CASKGGGNEQFF TGTGCCAGCAAAGGCGGGGGCAATGAGCAGTTCTTC
TRBJ2-3 few TRBV9 . CASSVGPDTQYF TGTGCCAGCAGCGTAGGGCCGGATACGCAGTATTTT